The 32 T cell receptor beta chains reported below all come from one sample, sequenced in a study of Graves' ophthalmopathy and Graves' hyperthyroidism. RNA transcripts served as template for amplifying TCR beta CDR3 sequences. RT-PCR with HTBI primers came first, then second-round multiplex PCR. TCRdb redid the calling of the multiplex PCR reads with MiXCR, one entry per CDR3 protein. The data hold almost 750,000 distinct CDR3 sequences, with 40% observed a single time. Material: peripheral blood. The receptors were sampled from an adult man with Graves' ophthalmopathy.

Concerning this clonotype itself: It may be a read error: a sequence one base away is much more abundant. The chain links TRBV7-3 to TRBJ1-1; D is unclear. Germline V lookup: CDR1 SGHTA, CDR2 FQGTGA. This CDR3 region has 13 residues. CDR3 region: CASSFSINTVAFF. The DNA for the CDR3 is TGTGCCAGCAGCTTTTCAATTAACACTGTAGCTTTCTTT.

The chain has TRBV10-3 and TRBJ1-5, with a possible D match to TRBD1 (5 bases). This CDR3 is built from 15 residues. V lost 0 bases and J 5 bases, leaving 11 bases between the germline ends. Germline V gene data show CDR1 as ENHRY and CDR2 as SYGVKD. The CDR3 nucleotides read TGTGCCATCAGTGAGTCTTCGGGGGTCGATCAGCCCCAGCATTTT. Encoded protein: CAISESSGVDQPQHF.

The chain has TRBV11-2 and TRBJ1-1, with D unclear. The ends were cut back, 6 bases at V and 5 bases at J, with 19 bases in the middle. The CDR3 covers 15 residues. Germline assignment: CDR1 SGHAT and CDR2 FQNNGV. CDR3 residues: CASSYSTPLRTEAFF. The DNA of the CDR3 is TGTGCCAGCAGTTACTCGACCCCGCTCCGAACTGAAGCTTTCTTT.

This chain uses TRBV15 with TRBJ2-3, with D unresolved. The germline V gene has CDR1 LNHNV and CDR2 YYDKDF (reference sequence). The CDR3 spans 13 residues. V lost 1 base and J 6 bases, leaving 8 bases between the germline ends. CDR3 coding DNA: TGTGCCACCAGCAGAGTCGGGCGGGATACGCAGTATTTT. This translates into CATSRVGRDTQYF.

In regard to this clonotype: Relative to the germline gene, one junction end is altered; a read error may explain this. J is TRBJ2-2 and V is TRBV7-9; D tentatively fits TRBD1 or TRBD2 (7 bases each). Looked up from germline, CDR1 is SEHNR and CDR2 is FQNEAQ (reference sequence). This CDR3 spans 15 amino acids. CDR3 in amino acids: CASSPETGRAGELFF. The DNA of the CDR3 is TGTGCTAGCAGCCCCGAGACAGGGAGGGCCGGGGAGCTGTTTTTT.

This clonotype was recorded many times. This chain connects TRBV5-5 to TRBJ1-1; D is uncertain. The CDR3 consists of 14 residues. Trimming took 1 base from V and 6 from J, leaving 13 bases between them. Looked up from germline, CDR1 is SGHKS and CDR2 is YYEKEE (reference sequence). The CDR3 region is CASSLLGGGAEAFF. The CDR3 DNA sequence: TGTGCCAGCAGCTTGCTCGGAGGCGGTGCTGAAGCTTTCTTT. The whole variable domain, remainder taken from reference TRBV5-5 and TRBJ1-1, is DAGVTQSPTHLIKTRGQQVTLRCSPISGHKSVSWYQQVLGQGPQFIFQYYEKEERGRGNFPDRFSARQFPNYSSELNVNALLLGDSALYLCASSLLGGGAEAFFGQGTRLTVV.

CDR3 coding DNA: TGTGCCATCAGTGAAGGACAGGATCAGACCCAGTACTTC. Translating it yields CAISEGQDQTQYF. The V call is TRBV10-3, the J call TRBJ2-5; TRBD1 matches at 7 bases. The CDR3 is made up of 13 amino acids. Germline V CDR1 and CDR2: ENHRY, SYGVKD. Unmatched junction bases numbered 4, after V lost 3 bases and J lost 6 bases.

This clonotype came up many times. V and J are TRBV10-3 and TRBJ2-5; D might be TRBD1 (8 bases). Germline assignment: CDR1 ENHRY and CDR2 SYGVKD. The V end lost 3 bases, the J end lost 5 bases, and 16 bases lay between the germline ends. The CDR3 runs to 15 residues. CDR3: CAISEIDRGGETQYF. The CDR3 DNA is TGTGCCATCAGTGAAATCGACAGGGGAGGGGAGACCCAGTACTTC.

This clonotype appeared a few times. The CDR3 sequence: CAAAEGAGQPQHF. Written as DNA, the CDR3 is TGTGCCGCGGCGGAGGGGGCGGGACAGCCCCAGCATTTT. The chain couples TRBV6-5 to TRBJ1-5; 7 bases agree with TRBD1. The CDR3 runs to 13 residues. Losses at the gene ends were 11 bases for V and 7 bases for J; bases not matched to a gene: 11. Per the germline V gene, CDR1 is MNHEY and CDR2 is SVGAGI.

There are a few counts of this clonotype. The V gene is TRBV6-4, the J gene TRBJ1-6; TRBD1 matches 7 bases. V gave up 6 bases and J gave up 4 bases; unmatched junction bases: 6. CDR1 and CDR2 from the germline V gene are MRHNA and SNTAGT. This CDR3 is 15 amino acids long. Here the CDR3 DNA reads TGTGCCAGCAGCCGGACAGGAGATTATAATTCACCCCTCCACTTT. It encodes CASSRTGDYNSPLHF.

This clonotype was counted at least ten times. The chain employs TRBV2 and TRBJ2-7; D ambiguous. The germline V gene has CDR1 SNHLY and CDR2 FYNNEI. V gave up 8 bases and J gave up 6 bases, with 2 bases separating them. This CDR3 region has 8 residues. CDR3 nucleotide sequence: TGTGCCAGCGGCGAGCAGTACTTC. Its translation: CASGEQYF.

At least ten counts were recorded for this clonotype. The chain couples TRBV5-8 to TRBJ2-5; the D gene is possibly TRBD2 (6 bases). Germline CDR1 reads SGHTS; CDR2 reads YDEGEE. The CDR3 is 14 residues long. Between the trimmed V and J ends, which lost 3 bases and 0 bases, there was a span of 9 bases. The CDR3 is CASSSRDYQETQYF. CDR3 sequence (DNA): TGTGCCAGCAGCTCTCGGGACTACCAAGAGACCCAGTACTTC. The full variable domain, with the rest looked up from reference TRBV5-8 and TRBJ2-5, is EAGVTQSPTHLIKTRGQQATLRCSPISGHTSVYWYQQALGLGLQFLLWYDEGEERNRGNFPPRFSGRQFPNYSSELNVNALELEDSALYLCASSSRDYQETQYFGPGTRLLVL.

This clonotype occurred a few times. A read error may account for a junction end that differs from germline. J is TRBJ2-7 and V is TRBV10-3, with D perhaps TRBD2 (7 bases). The CDR3 extends over 14 amino acids. Germline lookup yields CDR1 ENHRY and CDR2 SYGVKD. The CDR3 loop is CASSSRGGGYEQYF. The CDR3 nucleotides read TGTGCCAGCAGTTCCCGCGGGGGCGGGTACGAGCAGTACTTC.

DNA for the CDR3: TGTGCCAGCAGTGAAGACGACAGAAGTGGAAACACCATATATTTT. Protein product: CASSEDDRSGNTIYF. The gene calls are TRBV6-1 and TRBJ1-3; tentatively, D is TRBD1 (5 bases). In germline, CDR1 is MNHNS, CDR2 SASEGT. Trimming cost V 1 base and J 3 bases, with 10 bases left between them. The CDR3 contains 15 residues.

The V call is TRBV24-1, the J call TRBJ1-5; a possible D gene is TRBD1 (5 bases). V was trimmed by 8 bases and J by 1 base, leaving 11 bases between them. The CDR3 has 14 amino acids. Germline CDR1 reads KGHDR; CDR2 reads SFDVKD. The CDR3 reads CATMKQESNQPQHF. In nucleotides, the CDR3 is TGTGCCACCATGAAACAGGAGAGCAATCAGCCCCAGCATTTT.

This clonotype has more than one count but fewer than ten. This rearrangement joins TRBV7-8 to TRBJ1-3; 11 nucleotides line up with TRBD1. This CDR3 contains 15 residues. The ends lost 5 bases at V and 2 bases at J; junction bases unmatched: 2. CDR1 and CDR2 from the germline V gene are SGHVS and FQNEAQ. This CDR3 is CASSRTGGTGNTIYF. The CDR3 bases are TGTGCCAGCAGCCGGACAGGGGGCACTGGAAACACCATATATTTT.

This clonotype was recorded a few times. The chain joins TRBV20-1 to TRBJ1-6; TRBD1 might be the D (5 bases). The germline V gene has CDR1 DFQATT and CDR2 SNEGSKA (reference sequence). This CDR3 is 14 amino acids long. Trimming cost V 3 bases and J 7 bases, with 13 bases left between them. The CDR3, as DNA: TGCAGTGCTAGGTGGTTGGGACTGAATTCACCCCTCCACTTT. It is translated as CSARWLGLNSPLHF.

This chain uses TRBV7-9 with TRBJ2-5; TRBD2 is a possible D gene (6 bases). This CDR3 comprises 13 residues. Germline CDR1 reads SEHNR; CDR2 reads FQNEAQ (reference sequence). Trimming stripped 5 bases from V and 4 bases from J, with 11 bases between. DNA for the CDR3: TGTGCCAGCAGCCGGACTATCACAGAGACCCAGTACTTC. Translated: CASSRTITETQYF.

This chain connects TRBV2 to TRBJ1-3, with TRBD1 matching over 12 bases. Trimming cost V 6 bases and J 3 bases; bases outside gene matches: 6. CDR1 and CDR2 (germline): SNHLY, FYNNEI. This CDR3 contains 16 residues. In DNA form, the CDR3 reads TGTGCCAGCAGCCAGGGACAGGGGGCGAATGGAAACACCATATATTTT. Translation gives CASSQGQGANGNTIYF.

This clonotype was counted many times. The chain uses TRBV24-1 and TRBJ2-7; no definite D call. The V end was cut by 6 bases, the J end by 5 bases, with 7 bases between. Germline loops: CDR1 KGHDR, CDR2 SFDVKD. CDR3 length equals 11 residues. Here the CDR3 DNA reads TGTGCCACCAGTATCCGGGACGAGCAGTACTTC. This translates into CATSIRDEQYF.

This clonotype was seen only a few times. The chain couples TRBV7-2 to TRBJ1-1; D gene ambiguous. CDR3 size: 13 residues. Germline lookup yields CDR1 SGHTA and CDR2 FQGNSA. V lost 2 bases to trimming and J lost 4 bases, with 8 bases between them. In DNA form, the CDR3 reads TGTGCCAGCAGCTTAAGGGTTGCCACTGAAGCTTTCTTT. It yields the protein CASSLRVATEAFF.

The CDR3 sequence is CASSLLARTALDPLHF. The CDR3 DNA reads TGTGCCAGCAGTTTACTAGCGAGGACAGCTTTGGATCCCCTCCACTTT. The V call is TRBV25-1, the J call TRBJ1-6; the D gene is possibly TRBD1 (6 bases). Germline CDR1 and CDR2: MGHDK and SYGVNS. CDR3 length: 16 residues. With 5 bases removed from V and 13 bases from J, the gap between germline ends came to 24 bases.

The genes are TRBV2 and TRBJ1-2; D uncertain. This CDR3 contains 14 residues. Germline CDR1 SNHLY, CDR2 FYNNEI. V lost 2 bases and J 0 bases, leaving 7 bases between the germline ends. As DNA, the CDR3 is TGTGCCAGCAGTGAAAGGGCACCTAACTATGGCTACACCTTC. It yields the protein CASSERAPNYGYTF.

The chain combines TRBV15 with TRBJ2-5; D tentatively fits TRBD1 or TRBD2 (6 bases each). Germline assignment: CDR1 LNHNV and CDR2 YYDKDF (reference sequence). The V gene lost 5 bases and the J gene lost 5 bases, with 18 bases spanning the gap. The CDR3 has 15 residues. The DNA for the CDR3 is TGTGCCACCAGCGGAGGAGGGGAGAGGGGGGAGACCCAGTACTTC. Its protein is CATSGGGERGETQYF.

The chain joins TRBV29-1 to TRBJ1-2; tentative D call: TRBD1 (6 bases). The CDR3 spans 14 residues. Per germline, CDR1 SQVTM and CDR2 ANQGSEA. V was shortened by 3 bases and J by 4 bases, with 15 bases between the two germline ends. The CDR3 coding sequence is TGCAGCGTTGATGCCTTAGGGGGGGCCTATGGCTACACCTTC. It specifies CSVDALGGAYGYTF.

The J gene is TRBJ2-7, the V gene TRBV6-4; tentatively, D is TRBD1 (6 bases). CDR3 length equals 13 residues. The V and J ends lost 6 bases and 7 bases respectively, with 16 bases between them. The V gene's germline CDR1 is MRHNA and CDR2 SNTAGT. This CDR3 reads CASSPQGSGEQYF. The CDR3 bases are TGTGCCAGCAGCCCCCAGGGGTCGGGGGAGCAGTACTTC.

The chain joins TRBV24-1 to TRBJ1-5, with 11 bases that match TRBD1. Unmatched junction bases numbered 8, after V lost 4 bases and J lost 1 base. From germline, CDR1 is KGHDR and CDR2 SFDVKD. There are 18 residues in the CDR3. Here the CDR3 reads CATSDPRTGGQSNQPQHF. The CDR3 DNA reads as TGTGCCACCAGTGACCCACGGACAGGGGGCCAAAGCAATCAGCCCCAGCATTTT.

This clonotype has only a few counts. The V and J genes are TRBV7-3 and TRBJ1-1, with a tentative D call TRBD1 (5 bases). The CDR3 runs to 14 residues. Germline CDR1 is SGHTA and CDR2 is FQGTGA. The V gene lost 1 base and the J gene lost 4 bases, with 10 bases spanning the gap. The CDR3 protein is CASSLIGGTTEAFF. In nucleotides, the CDR3 is TGTGCCAGCAGCTTAATCGGGGGGACCACTGAAGCTTTCTTT.

The gene calls are TRBV19 and TRBJ1-5; TRBD1 agrees at 7 bases. This CDR3 is 16 amino acids long. The V segment lost 3 bases and the J segment 7 bases; nucleotides outside the gene matches: 12. Germline V gives CDR1 LNHDA, CDR2 SQIVND (reference sequence). The CDR3, as DNA: TGTGCCAGTAGTATTCGAAGAGGGGGCCCATGGCAGCCCCAGCATTTT. Its translation: CASSIRRGGPWQPQHF.

The sample holds many counts of this clonotype. This chain connects TRBV7-2 to TRBJ2-7, with TRBD2 matching over 7 bases. The CDR3 totals 13 residues. Germline V lookup: CDR1 SGHTA, CDR2 FQGNSA. V was clipped by 3 bases and J by 6 bases; unmatched bases: 5. This CDR3 reads CASSFRGGVEQYF. The CDR3 coding sequence is TGTGCCAGCAGCTTTAGGGGAGGGGTCGAGCAGTACTTC.

This clonotype appeared many times. The rearrangement uses TRBV2 and TRBJ2-5; possibly TRBD1 for D (5 bases). This CDR3 has 15 amino acids. The germline V and J ends were trimmed by 1 base and 6 bases, with 15 bases remaining between them. CDR1 and CDR2 from the germline V gene are SNHLY and FYNNEI. The CDR3 is CASSEEGRGTKTQYF. DNA of the CDR3: TGTGCCAGCAGTGAAGAGGGGCGCGGTACGAAGACCCAGTACTTC.

The chain has TRBV6-6 and TRBJ1-5; tentative D call: TRBD1 (5 bases). This CDR3 has 16 amino acids. V gave up 3 bases and J gave up 0 bases, with 12 bases separating them. Germline loops: CDR1 MNHNY, CDR2 SVGAGI (reference sequence). DNA for the CDR3: TGTGCCAGCAGTTATTCTTGGGGACTTAGCAATCAGCCCCAGCATTTT. Protein: CASSYSWGLSNQPQHF.